Below, 9 T cell receptor beta chains from the same sample are listed, as sequenced in a study of CD8+ T cells in alopecia areata. Treatment described: oral pan-JAK inhibitor, 5-10 mg twice daily. Isolated RNA was reverse transcribed into cDNA used as the sequencing template. Generated by immunoSEQ multiplex PCR, the TCRdb table keeps only in-frame clones and is missing some. Among about 180,000 clones listed, about 51% were seen once. The input for sequencing was CD8+ T cells sorted from blood, taken around week 52, from a patient treated with tofacitinib. The receptor set was obtained from a human donor with alopecia areata.

CDR3 sequence: CASSYSFSRAYGYTF. The CDR3 bases are TGTGCCAGCAGTTACTCGTTCTCAAGGGCTTATGGCTACACCTTC. The chain links TRBV6-5 to TRBJ1-2, with D hard to call. V was clipped by 0 bases and J by 5 bases, with 13 bases between them. Germline V gene lookup returns CDR1 MNHEY and CDR2 SVGAGI. CDR3 length: 15 residues.

This chain uses TRBV7-8 with TRBJ2-1; 8 bases match TRBD2. V dropped 5 bases and J dropped 4; count of bases not matched to a gene: 7. Germline CDR1 and CDR2: SGHVS and FQNEAQ. This CDR3 comprises 15 residues. The CDR3 sequence is CASSPRGGIYNEQFF. CDR3 DNA sequence: TGTGCCAGCAGCCCCCGGGGGGGTATATACAATGAGCAGTTCTTC.

The chain has TRBV5-4 and TRBJ2-7, with D perhaps TRBD1 or TRBD2 (5 bases each). CDR3 length equals 14 residues. The germline V gene encodes CDR1 SGHNT and CDR2 YYREEE (reference sequence). Trimming cost V 4 bases and J 0 bases, with 11 bases left between them. The CDR3 loop reads CASSPRDDSYEQYF. The DNA for the CDR3 is TGTGCCAGCAGCCCCAGGGACGACTCCTACGAGCAGTACTTC.

The J gene is TRBJ2-3, the V gene TRBV6-6, with D possibly being TRBD1 or TRBD2 (6 bases each). Trimming removed 0 bases at V and 5 bases at J, with 15 bases between. Germline V gene lookup returns CDR1 MNHNY and CDR2 SVGAGI (reference sequence). This CDR3 spans 16 amino acids. CDR3 sequence (DNA): TGTGCCAGCAGTTACTCACCGGGGGCCTTGGGAGATACGCAGTATTTT. Its translation: CASSYSPGALGDTQYF.

This clone came up a few times. The rearrangement links TRBV5-4 to TRBJ2-5; weak D call: TRBD1 (5 bases). The length of the CDR3 is 13 residues. V lost 7 bases and J 2 bases, leaving 12 bases between the germline ends. Germline V gives CDR1 SGHNT, CDR2 YYREEE (reference sequence). CDR3 sequence (DNA): TGTGCCAGCCAGGACGACAGTCAAGAGACCCAGTACTTC. Amino acid sequence: CASQDDSQETQYF.

The V and J genes are TRBV4-3 and TRBJ1-6; unclear D gene. This CDR3 is built from 18 residues. The V gene lost 1 base and the J gene lost 1 base, with 14 bases spanning the gap. Germline V lookup: CDR1 LGHNA, CDR2 YSLEER. CDR3 residues: CASSQVPGRSSYNSPLHF. The CDR3 DNA reads TGCGCCAGCAGCCAAGTCCCGGGGAGGAGTTCCTATAATTCACCCCTCCACTTT.

V and J are TRBV27 and TRBJ2-7; possible D gene TRBD1, 5 bases. V lost 4 bases and J 2 bases, leaving 6 bases between the germline ends. There are 12 residues in the CDR3. CDR1 and CDR2 (germline): MNHEY, SMNVEV (reference sequence). The CDR3 DNA follows: TGTGCCAGCAGTTCAGGGCCCTACGAGCAGTACTTC. Its translation: CASSSGPYEQYF.

Of note for this clone: Other DNA sequences within the sample encode an identical CDR3. The rearrangement joins TRBV27 to TRBJ2-7; D is possibly TRBD2 (5 bases). Germline V gene sequence: CDR1 MNHEY, CDR2 SMNVEV (reference sequence). The CDR3 contains 11 residues. V was shortened by 5 bases and J by 7 bases, with 9 bases between the two germline ends. The CDR3 DNA reads as TGTGCCAGCAGTGGAGGCTGGGAGCAGTACTTC. Its translation: CASSGGWEQYF.

The rearrangement links TRBV6-1 to TRBJ2-6; D uncertain. Looked up from germline, CDR1 is MNHNS and CDR2 is SASEGT. This CDR3 contains 13 residues. V was pared by 7 bases and J by 3 bases, with 7 bases between. The CDR3 coding sequence is TGTGCCAGCACCCTCCGTGGGGCCAACGTCCTGACTTTC. Residues: CASTLRGANVLTF.